These 12 T cell receptor beta chains were all obtained from the same sample, sequenced in a study of Graves' ophthalmopathy and Graves' hyperthyroidism. Researchers took RNA transcripts and amplified TCR beta CDR3 regions from them. An initial RT-PCR round employing HTBI primers preceded a second-round multiplex PCR. MiXCR, run by TCRdb on the multiplex PCR reads, gives a single entry per CDR3 protein. Of 200,000 to 300,000 distinct CDR3 sequences listed, around 50% were seen once; the top ten hold approximately 51%. The sample consisted of peripheral blood. These receptors were taken from an adult man with Graves' ophthalmopathy.

V gene TRBV9 combines with J gene TRBJ1-2; D might be TRBD1 (5 bases). The CDR3 spans 15 residues. In germline, CDR1 is SGDLS, CDR2 YYNGEE. The V end was cut by 4 bases, the J end by 8 bases, with 21 bases between. CDR3 in DNA: TGTGCCAGCAGCTCCGGTGTCAGGGTGGAGACGGGCTACACCTTC. Its protein product is CASSSGVRVETGYTF.

The table lists this clonotype with a few counts. The chain is built from TRBV7-3 and TRBJ1-5; TRBD1 is a possible D gene (6 bases). This CDR3 spans 14 amino acids. Trimming took off 2 bases at V and 7 bases at J, with 12 bases between the two ends. Per germline, CDR1 SGHTA and CDR2 FQGTGA. The CDR3 here is CASSLGGQGQPQHF. DNA for the CDR3: TGTGCCAGCAGCTTAGGGGGTCAGGGGCAGCCCCAGCATTTT. The whole variable domain, remainder taken from reference TRBV7-3 and TRBJ1-5, is GAGVSQTPSNKVTEKGKYVELRCDPISGHTALYWYRQSLGQGPEFLIYFQGTGAADDSGLPNDRFFAVRPEGSVSTLKIQRTERGDSAVYLCASSLGGQGQPQHFGDGTRLSIL.

The genes are TRBV6-5 and TRBJ2-5, with D tentatively TRBD2 (6 bases). There are 13 residues in the CDR3. With 6 bases removed from V and 9 bases from J, the gap between germline ends came to 17 bases. Germline lookup yields CDR1 MNHEY and CDR2 SVGAGI. CDR3 in amino acids: CASSGETGEAQYF. The CDR3 coding sequence is TGTGCCAGCAGCGGAGAAACGGGGGAGGCCCAGTACTTC.

V and J are TRBV10-3 and TRBJ1-2, with 7 bases aligning to TRBD1. V gave up 7 bases and J gave up 6 bases; unmatched junction bases: 5. Germline V gene data show CDR1 as ENHRY and CDR2 as SYGVKD. This CDR3 spans 12 amino acids. For the CDR3, the DNA is TGTGCCATCAACAGACAGGGCGATGGCTACACCTTC. Its translation is CAINRQGDGYTF.

V and J are TRBV19 and TRBJ1-2; TRBD1 matches 8 bases. Per the germline V gene, CDR1 is LNHDA and CDR2 is SQIVND (reference sequence). This CDR3 contains 15 residues. The V and J ends lost 5 bases and 3 bases, in that order; junction bases with no gene match: 8. In DNA form, the CDR3 reads TGTGCCAGTAGTCTTCGGACAGGGCTCGACTATGGCTACACCTTC. Translated: CASSLRTGLDYGYTF.

A few counts support this clonotype. The chain recombines TRBV7-2 with TRBJ2-2; D might be TRBD1 or TRBD2, each matching 5 bases. Per the germline V gene, CDR1 is SGHTA and CDR2 is FQGNSA. The CDR3 spans 16 residues. The V end was cut by 5 bases, the J end by 0 bases, with 13 bases between. CDR3 coding DNA: TGTGCCAGCAGCCAAGACAGACTACCGAACACCGGGGAGCTGTTTTTT. Its protein product is CASSQDRLPNTGELFF.

V is TRBV12-3 or TRBV12-4 and J is TRBJ2-5, with D possibly being TRBD1 (6 bases). Trimming took off 6 bases at V and 5 bases at J, with 19 bases between the two ends. This CDR3 has 15 residues. The CDR3 loop is CASSQGTTGRETQYF. CDR3 bases: TGTGCCAGCAGCCAGGGGACAACAGGCAGGGAGACCCAGTACTTC.

V gene TRBV10-3 combines with J gene TRBJ2-7; 10 bases fit TRBD1. V lost 6 bases and J lost 6; bases outside the gene matches: 5. Germline CDR1 is ENHRY and CDR2 is SYGVKD. The CDR3 spans 13 residues. The CDR3 reads CAIRDWTGGEQYF. The DNA of the CDR3 is TGTGCCATCAGAGACTGGACAGGGGGCGAGCAGTACTTC.

In DNA, the CDR3 is TGTGCCAGCAGCTCGACAGGGTATAATGAAAAACTGTTTTTT. Translation: CASSSTGYNEKLFF. J is TRBJ1-4 and V is TRBV7-2, with TRBD1 identical over 7 bases. The V gene's germline CDR1 is SGHTA and CDR2 FQGNSA. V shed 4 bases and J 4 bases; nucleotides not matched to a gene: 3. The CDR3 consists of 14 residues. The entire variable domain, with the rest obtained from reference TRBV7-2 and TRBJ1-4, is as follows: GAGVSQSPSNKVTEKGKDVELRCDPISGHTALYWYRQSLGQGLEFLIYFQGNSAPDKSGLPSDRFSAERTGGSVSTLTIQRTQQEDSAVYLCASSSTGYNEKLFFGSGTQLSVL.

Of note for this clonotype: This is likely a read error, given that the CDR3 carries no conserved phenylalanine or tryptophan at its end. Because the CDR3's place on the DNA is in doubt, the DNA is left out and the CDR3 is given as listed by TCRdb. The chain has TRBV7-2 and TRBJ2-7; TRBD2 is taken as the D call from the table, unchecked against the DNA. The CDR3 extends over 13 residues, inclusive of both ends. CDR1 is SGHTA, CDR2 FQGNSA, per germline. The CDR3: CATALRLAGTLEI.

This clonotype has more than one count but fewer than ten. This chain connects TRBV29-1 to TRBJ1-1; weak D call: TRBD1 (6 bases). CDR1 and CDR2 (germline): SQVTM, ANQGSEA. The V end was cut by 6 bases, the J end by 3 bases, with 14 bases between. The CDR3 runs 13 residues. CDR3 protein: CSVRTDSHTEAFF. CDR3 DNA sequence: TGCAGCGTCCGGACAGATTCTCACACTGAAGCTTTCTTT.

This clonotype appeared many times. V gene TRBV9 combines with J gene TRBJ2-5; 7 bases map to TRBD1. The germline V gene encodes CDR1 SGDLS and CDR2 YYNGEE. This CDR3 spans 16 amino acids. With 2 bases clipped from V and 5 bases from J, the junction kept 12 bases outside the gene matches. The CDR3 DNA reads TGTGCCAGCAGCGTTGTCGCAGGGGGTCCAAGTGAGACCCAGTACTTC. Its protein product is CASSVVAGGPSETQYF.